Listed below are T cell receptor beta chains from one sample, sequenced in a study of graft-versus-host responses after intestinal transplantation. The table came from immunoSEQ multiplex PCR; TCRdb's copy has only in-frame clones and leaves some out. This table has some 15,000 clones, roughly 80% appearing once. The input for sequencing was ileum tissue, taken less than 600 days after intestinal transplantation. These receptors all stem from a human patient who received an intestinal transplant, so some T cells may come from the graft donor. The CDR3 runs from the conserved cysteine through the conserved F or W. Each record gives: clone size, J gene, V gene, CDR3 length, D gene, CDR3 protein, CDR3 DNA. The D gene is left open where the match is weak. Where a row states a size, it is once, few, many or the class of an expanded clone; other rows omit it.

-	TRBJ2-5	TRBV28	15	TRBD1	CASSLSGQGAKTQYF	TGTGCCAGCAGCCTCTCAGGACAGGGGGCGAAGACCCAGTACTTC
-	TRBJ1-1	TRBV14	13	-	CASSLTQGTEAFF	TGTGCCAGCAGCCTTACTCAGGGAACTGAAGCTTTCTTT
-	TRBJ1-1	TRBV9	15	-	CASSATSVDYTEAFF	TGTGCCAGCAGCGCGACGTCGGTAGATTACACTGAAGCTTTCTTT
few	TRBJ1-5	TRBV5-6	13	-	CASSFLPGGAQHF	TGTGCCAGCAGCTTCTTGCCGGGGGGGGCCCAGCATTTT
-	TRBJ2-7	TRBV6-1	15	-	CASSEAPGAVGEQYF	TGTGCCAGCAGTGAAGCGCCAGGGGCGGTGGGGGAGCAGTACTTC
-	TRBJ1-6	TRBV29-1	13	-	CSVEIGGGSPLHF	TGCAGCGTTGAGATCGGGGGAGGTTCACCCCTCCACTTT
-	TRBJ2-5	TRBV5-8	15	-	CASTSGAGRGKTQYF	TGTGCCAGCACCTCCGGCGCGGGACGAGGAAAGACCCAGTACTTC
-	TRBJ2-7	TRBV6-5	11	-	CASSSTGEQYF	TGTGCCAGCAGTTCCACAGGGGAGCAGTACTTC
-	TRBJ2-1	TRBV27	15	-	CASSSDIGTYNEQFF	TGTGCCAGCAGTTCTGACATTGGGACCTACAATGAGCAGTTCTTC
-	TRBJ2-7	TRBV7-3	14	TRBD2	CARVVAGDPYEQYF	TGTGCCCGCGTGGTGGCGGGGGACCCCTACGAGCAGTACTTC
-	TRBJ1-3	TRBV30	14	-	CAWWGGVSGNTIYF	TGTGCCTGGTGGGGCGGGGTATCAGGAAACACCATATATTTT
-	TRBJ1-2	TRBV30	17	-	CAWSARKGDGPNYGYTF	TGTGCCTGGAGTGCCCGAAAAGGGGACGGACCAAACTATGGCTACACCTTC
few	TRBJ2-3	TRBV18	14	-	CASSAGTTKDTQYF	TGTGCCAGCTCAGCCGGGACAACCAAGGATACGCAGTATTTT
few	TRBJ2-1	TRBV29-1	12	-	CSVEFWGSVQFF	TGCAGCGTTGAATTCTGGGGGTCGGTGCAGTTCTTC
-	TRBJ1-6	TRBV4-1	15	-	CASSQEGTQNSPLHF	TGCGCCAGCAGCCAAGAAGGGACTCAAAATTCACCCCTCCACTTT
-	TRBJ2-7	TRBV5-6	15	TRBD1	CASSLVGGPSYEQYF	TGTGCCAGCAGCTTGGTAGGGGGCCCCTCCTACGAGCAGTACTTC
once	TRBJ2-3	TRBV7-7	15	-	CASSPTSLGTDTQYF	TGTGCCAGCAGCCCAACTAGCTTGGGCACAGATACGCAGTATTTT